The 32 T cell receptor beta chains below were found in one sample sequenced in a study of blood T cells in healthy people across ages. A J-beta primer mix and a sample-barcoded 5' primer were used in a second PCR of roughly 7 to 12 cycles. MiXCR was run by TCRdb on the 5' RACE reads, yielding one entry per CDR3 protein. This table holds 850,000 to 1,300,000 distinct CDR3 sequences, under 55% found once. Sequenced material: blood. These receptor sequences come from a woman aged 55 to 70 in good health.

The rearrangement uses TRBV27 and TRBJ2-1; D tentatively reads TRBD1 or TRBD2 (5 bases each). Germline CDR1 MNHEY, CDR2 SMNVEV (reference sequence). This CDR3 is built from 17 residues. The V end lost 0 bases, the J end lost 7 bases, and 19 bases lay between the germline ends. The CDR3 sequence: CASSLSRPGAPPNEQFF. The CDR3 DNA sequence: TGTGCCAGCAGTTTATCGCGGCCCGGGGCCCCTCCGAATGAGCAGTTCTTC.

This clonotype has only one observation. The chain couples TRBV20-1 to TRBJ2-4; the match to TRBD1 covers 8 bases. The germline V gene has CDR1 DFQATT and CDR2 SNEGSKA (reference sequence). Trimming took 0 bases from V and 13 from J; bases not matched to a gene: 14. This CDR3 is built from 15 residues. CDR3 in DNA: TGCAGTGCTAGAGAGACTGGACAGGGCTACAATGAGCAGTACTTC. Translating it yields CSARETGQGYNEQYF.

The gene calls are TRBV2 and TRBJ2-2, with a weak D call TRBD2 (5 bases). The CDR3 is 17 residues long. Trimming took 4 bases from V and 1 from J, leaving 16 bases between them. Germline CDR1 is SNHLY and CDR2 is FYNNEI. In nucleotides, the CDR3 is TGTGCCAGCAGTGGATGGGGTGGAGCGGTGAACACCGGGGAGCTGTTTTTT. Its translation: CASSGWGGAVNTGELFF.

The chain recombines TRBV10-3 with TRBJ2-7; unclear D gene. V was pared by 7 bases and J by 4 bases, with 14 bases between. CDR1 is ENHRY and CDR2 is SYGVKD in the germline V gene. This CDR3 comprises 13 residues. CDR3: CAINEGHSYEQYF. CDR3 bases: TGTGCCATCAACGAAGGCCACTCTTACGAGCAGTACTTC.

The V gene is TRBV12-3 or TRBV12-4, the J gene TRBJ2-1; 8 bases align to TRBD2. Unmatched junction bases numbered 6, after V lost 2 bases and J lost 12 bases. The CDR3 sequence is 13 residues long. CDR3 region: CASSLYLSGGQFF. The CDR3 bases are TGTGCCAGCAGTTTATACCTCAGCGGGGGGCAGTTCTTC.

In its sample, this clonotype was seen a few times. The rearrangement links TRBV15 to TRBJ1-4; TRBD1 matches 10 bases. J was trimmed by 8 bases and V by 3 bases; bases with no gene match: 9. The CDR3 contains 16 residues. Germline loops: CDR1 LNHNV, CDR2 YYDKDF (reference sequence). The CDR3 DNA reads TGTGCCACCAGCAGTCCACGGACAGGGGGAAGGGAAAAACTGTTTTTT. Translation gives CATSSPRTGGREKLFF.

This clonotype was detected a few times. The rearrangement links TRBV27 to TRBJ2-1, with 13 bases lining up with TRBD2. The CDR3 totals 16 residues. V was clipped by 5 bases and J by 8 bases; unmatched bases: 9. The germline V gene has CDR1 MNHEY and CDR2 SMNVEV (reference sequence). CDR3 residues: CASSRKTSGRPHEQFF. The CDR3 nucleotides read TGTGCCAGCAGTCGTAAGACTAGCGGGAGGCCCCATGAGCAGTTCTTC.

V gene TRBV10-3 combines with J gene TRBJ2-3, with D perhaps being TRBD1 or TRBD2 (5 bases each). This CDR3 spans 15 amino acids. Deletions cut 4 bases from V and 4 bases from J, with 15 bases between. The V gene's germline CDR1 is ENHRY and CDR2 SYGVKD. CDR3 residues: CAISGAAGRADTQYF. The CDR3 DNA reads as TGTGCCATCAGTGGCGCGGCAGGGCGGGCAGATACGCAGTATTTT.

The chain carries TRBV7-2 and TRBJ2-3; D perhaps matches TRBD1 (6 bases). V lost 2 bases, J lost 4 bases, and 13 bases lay in between. CDR3 length equals 15 residues. In germline, CDR1 is SGHTA, CDR2 FQGNSA. CDR3 protein: CASSLSGALPDTQYF. CDR3 DNA: TGTGCCAGCAGCTTATCAGGGGCGCTCCCAGATACGCAGTATTTT.

This clonotype was picked up many times. The J gene is TRBJ2-3, the V gene TRBV9; no definite D call. Germline lookup yields CDR1 SGDLS and CDR2 YYNGEE. Trimming removed 3 bases at V and 2 bases at J, with 10 bases between. The CDR3 consists of 14 residues. CDR3 bases: TGTGCCAGCAGCGCGGTACAAAACACAGATACGCAGTATTTT. Amino acids: CASSAVQNTDTQYF.

There are a few counts of this clonotype. This sequence joins TRBV5-6 and TRBJ2-1; D possibly corresponds to TRBD2 (6 bases). The tail of the sequence fits TRBJ2-7 better, so the J call may be wrong. The CDR3 consists of 15 residues. Germline loops: CDR1 SGHDT, CDR2 YYEEEE. The CDR3 protein is CASSLPGAGSGEQYF. The CDR3 bases are TGTGCCAGCAGCTTGCCTGGGGCAGGGAGCGGGGAGCAGTACTTC.

V gene TRBV12-3 or TRBV12-4 combines with J gene TRBJ2-3; 7 nucleotides match TRBD2. Trimming removed 0 bases from V and 1 base from J; junction bases left unmatched: 4. The CDR3 length is 16 residues. This chain's CDR3 is CASSLAISGGTDTQYF. DNA of the CDR3: TGTGCCAGCAGTTTAGCCATCAGCGGGGGCACAGATACGCAGTATTTT.

The chain links TRBV20-1 to TRBJ1-1; 12 bases are shared with TRBD1. Germline loops: CDR1 DFQATT, CDR2 SNEGSKA (reference sequence). The CDR3 consists of 15 residues. With 1 base clipped from V and 5 bases from J, the junction kept 5 bases outside the gene matches. CDR3 DNA sequence: TGCAGTGCTAGAGTATCGGGACAGGGGGCGACTGAAGCTTTCTTT. Protein product: CSARVSGQGATEAFF.

This sequence joins TRBV7-6 and TRBJ2-1, with unresolved D. The V gene's germline CDR1 is SGHVS and CDR2 FNYEAQ. This CDR3 comprises 15 residues. Trimming cost V 8 bases and J 0 bases, with 14 bases left between them. CDR3 DNA sequence: TGTGCCAGCGCCTTCAGAGGAGACTCCTACAATGAGCAGTTCTTC. It specifies CASAFRGDSYNEQFF.

In the case of this clonotype: One end of the junction does not line up with germline, which may come from a read error. This rearrangement joins TRBV28 to TRBJ2-1, with no clear D. This CDR3 has 12 amino acids. Per the germline V gene, CDR1 is MDHEN and CDR2 is SYDVKM. As DNA, the CDR3 is TGTGCCAGCAGTCCTTACTACAATAAGCAGTTCTTC. Amino acid sequence: CASSPYYNKQFF.

This clonotype was found a few times. The chain carries TRBV25-1 and TRBJ1-1, with a weak D call TRBD1 (6 bases). Germline V lookup: CDR1 MGHDK, CDR2 SYGVNS. The germline V and J ends were trimmed by 6 bases and 2 bases, with 7 bases remaining between them. This CDR3 is 12 amino acids long. CDR3 loop: CASRGTNTEAFF. The CDR3, as DNA: TGTGCCAGCAGGGGGACAAACACTGAAGCTTTCTTT. Full variable domain (rest looked up from reference TRBV25-1 and TRBJ1-1): EADIYQTPRYLVIGTGKKITLECSQTMGHDKMYWYQQDPGMELHLIHYSYGVNSTEKGDLSSESTVSRIRTEHFPLTLESARPSHTSQYLCASRGTNTEAFFGQGTRLTVV.

V and J are TRBV3-1 and TRBJ2-3; D unclear. V was pared by 4 bases and J by 2 bases, with 13 bases between. The CDR3 contains 15 residues. Germline V gives CDR1 LGHDT, CDR2 YNNKEL (reference sequence). In DNA form, the CDR3 reads TGTGCCAGCAGCCTATTCGACGGCTCCACAGATACGCAGTATTTT. It codes for CASSLFDGSTDTQYF.

This clonotype turned up a few times. The chain couples TRBV28 to TRBJ2-5; either TRBD1 or TRBD2 may fit D (5 bases each). The ends were cut back, 6 bases at V and 8 bases at J, with 22 bases in the middle. Germline V gives CDR1 MDHEN, CDR2 SYDVKM. This CDR3 has 15 amino acids. The CDR3 region is CASSLTGTAALTQYF. CDR3 nucleotide sequence: TGTGCCAGCAGCCTAACCGGGACCGCCGCTTTAACCCAGTACTTC.

The chain joins TRBV20-1 to TRBJ2-7; 8 bases align to TRBD2. Germline-derived CDR1 and CDR2 are DFQATT and SNEGSKA (reference sequence). CDR3 length: 14 amino acids. After removal of 1 base from V and 3 bases from J, the junction contained 5 bases not matched to a gene. The CDR3 is CSARVAGGNYEQYF. CDR3 coding DNA: TGCAGTGCTAGAGTTGCGGGAGGCAACTACGAGCAGTACTTC.

The chain employs TRBV20-1 and TRBJ2-5; no reliable D call. The V gene lost 1 base and the J gene lost 2 bases, with 14 bases spanning the gap. The CDR3 is 15 residues long. Per the germline V gene, CDR1 is DFQATT and CDR2 is SNEGSKA (reference sequence). Here the CDR3 reads CSARVNRLAQETQYF. CDR3 nucleotide sequence: TGCAGTGCTAGAGTAAACCGGTTGGCTCAAGAGACCCAGTACTTC.

The table lists this clonotype with a few counts. The chain recombines TRBV7-9 with TRBJ2-5; TRBD2 might be the D (6 bases). The J call may be wrong; the DNA end is better matched by TRBJ2-7. The CDR3 runs 18 residues. The V gene's germline CDR1 is SEHNR and CDR2 FQNEAQ (reference sequence). The CDR3 DNA sequence: TGTGCCAGCAGCTTAACCTTATGGAGGGGCGATGGTTTCCACGAGCAGTACTTC. Translating it yields CASSLTLWRGDGFHEQYF.

The chain couples TRBV28 to TRBJ2-1; D is ambiguous. V shed 5 bases and J shed 9 bases, with 8 bases lying between them. This CDR3 has 11 residues. Per germline, CDR1 MDHEN and CDR2 SYDVKM. Here the CDR3 DNA reads TGTGCCAGCAGTCGGTTTGGTGAGCAGTTCTTC. Its translation is CASSRFGEQFF.

The chain combines TRBV6-5 with TRBJ2-3, with 9 bases aligning to TRBD2. Trimming cost V 4 bases and J 9 bases; bases outside gene matches: 11. The CDR3 runs 15 residues. Germline V CDR1 and CDR2: MNHEY, SVGAGI. The CDR3 loop reads CASSSPIAGDVTQYF. The CDR3 DNA sequence: TGTGCCAGCAGTTCGCCTATAGCGGGAGATGTAACGCAGTATTTT.

V usage is TRBV10-2 and J usage is TRBJ1-5; 9 nucleotides match TRBD1. With V trimmed by 0 bases and J by 5 bases, 5 bases remained unmatched. Germline CDR1 WSHSY, CDR2 SAAADI. This CDR3 has 16 residues. The CDR3 nucleotides read TGCGCCAGCAGTGAGTCCGGTGGGACAGGGCATCAGCCCCAGCATTTT. It translates to CASSESGGTGHQPQHF.

The genes are TRBV20-1 and TRBJ2-3, with D perhaps being TRBD1 or TRBD2 (7 bases each). The germline V gene has CDR1 DFQATT and CDR2 SNEGSKA (reference sequence). The CDR3 covers 15 residues. V lost 5 bases and J 0 bases, leaving 15 bases between the germline ends. The CDR3 DNA follows: TGCAGTGCTGAGGGGGGGACAGCGAGCACAGATACGCAGTATTTT. Translation: CSAEGGTASTDTQYF.

The chain couples TRBV4-1 to TRBJ1-4; 12 bases agree with TRBD1. CDR3 length equals 16 residues. CDR1 and CDR2 from the germline V gene are MGHRA and YSYEKL. V shed 1 base and J 8 bases; nucleotides not matched to a gene: 5. CDR3 protein: CASSQASGTGGEKLFF. CDR3 sequence (DNA): TGCGCCAGCAGCCAAGCGTCCGGGACAGGGGGCGAAAAACTGTTTTTT.

A few counts support this clonotype. The gene calls are TRBV12-3 or TRBV12-4 and TRBJ2-1, with D unclear. With 1 base removed from V and 1 base from J, the gap between germline ends came to 8 bases. There are 15 residues in the CDR3. CDR3 nucleotide sequence: TGTGCCAGCAGTTTAGACCCCGGGTCCTACAATGAGCAGTTCTTC. Encoded protein: CASSLDPGSYNEQFF.

The chain uses TRBV29-1 and TRBJ2-3; 8 nucleotides align to TRBD2. The junction had 7 bases not matched to a gene; V was cut back by 6 bases and J by 8 bases. This CDR3 region has 12 residues. The V gene's germline CDR1 is SQVTM and CDR2 ANQGSEA. This CDR3 is CSVAAGGGTQYF. The CDR3 nucleotides are TGCAGCGTAGCGGCGGGGGGAGGTACGCAGTATTTT.

The CDR3 here is CASSSSDRAPSEQYF. The CDR3 DNA follows: TGTGCCAGCTCATCTTCGGACAGGGCGCCCTCCGAGCAGTACTTC. The V and J genes are TRBV18 and TRBJ2-7; TRBD1 agrees at 8 bases. Germline values: CDR1 KGHSH, CDR2 LQKENI. Germline trimming cut 5 bases from V and 6 bases from J; bases unmatched to any gene: 12. This CDR3 contains 15 residues.

The chain recombines TRBV27 with TRBJ2-2; a weak D match, TRBD1 (6 bases). The germline V and J ends were trimmed by 1 base and 2 bases, with 8 bases remaining between them. Germline assignment: CDR1 MNHEY and CDR2 SMNVEV (reference sequence). The CDR3 consists of 15 residues. CDR3 coding DNA: TGTGCCAGCAGTTTATTGGACAGTAACACCGGGGAGCTGTTTTTT. Protein product: CASSLLDSNTGELFF.

The chain is built from TRBV10-3 and TRBJ2-1; 7 nucleotides align to TRBD1. This CDR3 spans 14 amino acids. The J segment lost 7 bases and the V segment lost 6 bases, leaving 9 bases of the junction unmatched. Germline assignment: CDR1 ENHRY and CDR2 SYGVKD. The CDR3 DNA reads TGTGCCATCAGGGGGGAACCAGGGGGTAATGAGCAGTTCTTC. Amino acid sequence: CAIRGEPGGNEQFF.

This clonotype was seen only once. V gene TRBV28 combines with J gene TRBJ1-6; D is ambiguous. This CDR3 comprises 14 residues. With 5 bases removed from V and 6 bases from J, the gap between germline ends came to 11 bases. Germline V gene lookup returns CDR1 MDHEN and CDR2 SYDVKM. The CDR3 spells CASSARRGNSPLHF. The CDR3 DNA sequence: TGTGCCAGCAGTGCCCGACGCGGTAATTCACCCCTCCACTTT.